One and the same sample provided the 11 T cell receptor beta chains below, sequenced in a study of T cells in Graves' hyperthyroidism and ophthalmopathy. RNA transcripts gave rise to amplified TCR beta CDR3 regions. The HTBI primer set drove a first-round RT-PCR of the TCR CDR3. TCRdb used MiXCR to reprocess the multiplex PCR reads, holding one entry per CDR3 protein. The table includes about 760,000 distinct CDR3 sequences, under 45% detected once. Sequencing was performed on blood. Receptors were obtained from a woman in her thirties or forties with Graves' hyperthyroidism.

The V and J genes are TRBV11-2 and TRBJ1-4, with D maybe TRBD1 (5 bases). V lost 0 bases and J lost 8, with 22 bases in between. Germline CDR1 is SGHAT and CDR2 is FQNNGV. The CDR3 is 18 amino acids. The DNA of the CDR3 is TGTGCCAGCAGCTTAGATTGGTGGGAGACACAACAGGAAGAAAAACTGTTTTTT. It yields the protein CASSLDWWETQQEEKLFF. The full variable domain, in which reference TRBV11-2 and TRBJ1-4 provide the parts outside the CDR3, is EAGVAQSPRYKIIEKRQSVAFWCNPISGHATLYWYQQILGQGPKLLIQFQNNGVVDDSQLPKDRFSAERLKGVDSTLKIQPAKLEDSAVYLCASSLDWWETQQEEKLFFGSGTQLSVL.

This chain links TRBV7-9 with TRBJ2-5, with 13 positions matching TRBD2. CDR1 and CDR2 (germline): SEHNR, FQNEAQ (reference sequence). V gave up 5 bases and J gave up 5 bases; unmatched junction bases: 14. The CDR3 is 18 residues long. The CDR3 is CASSKGTSGTGLRETQYF. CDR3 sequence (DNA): TGTGCCAGCAGCAAAGGGACTAGCGGGACGGGACTTCGGGAGACCCAGTACTTC.

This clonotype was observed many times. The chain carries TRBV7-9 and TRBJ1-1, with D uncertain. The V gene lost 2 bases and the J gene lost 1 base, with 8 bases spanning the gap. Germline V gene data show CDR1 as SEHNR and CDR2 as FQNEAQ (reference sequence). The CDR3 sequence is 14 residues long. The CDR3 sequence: CASSLMWENTEAFF. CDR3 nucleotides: TGTGCCAGCAGCTTAATGTGGGAGAACACTGAAGCTTTCTTT.

The CDR3 spells CSVKTENTEAFF. DNA for the CDR3: TGCAGCGTTAAGACGGAGAACACTGAAGCTTTCTTT. This sequence joins TRBV29-1 and TRBJ1-1; no reliable D call. The V end was cut by 5 bases, the J end by 1 base, with 8 bases between. CDR1 is SQVTM, CDR2 ANQGSEA, per germline. The CDR3 has 12 residues.

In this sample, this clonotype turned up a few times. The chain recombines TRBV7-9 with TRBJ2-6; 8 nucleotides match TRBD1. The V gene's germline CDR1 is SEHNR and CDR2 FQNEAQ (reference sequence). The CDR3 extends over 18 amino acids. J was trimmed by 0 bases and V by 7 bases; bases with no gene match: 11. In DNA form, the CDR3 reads TGTGCCAGCATAGACAGGGCAGGGGGCAGCTCTGGGGCCAACGTCCTGACTTTC. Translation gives CASIDRAGGSSGANVLTF. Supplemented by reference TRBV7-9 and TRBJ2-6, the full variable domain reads DTGVSQNPRHKITKRGQNVTFRCDPISEHNRLYWYRQTLGQGPEFLTYFQNEAQLEKSRLLSDRFSAERPKGSFSTLEIQRTEQGDSAMYLCASIDRAGGSSGANVLTFGAGSRLTVL.

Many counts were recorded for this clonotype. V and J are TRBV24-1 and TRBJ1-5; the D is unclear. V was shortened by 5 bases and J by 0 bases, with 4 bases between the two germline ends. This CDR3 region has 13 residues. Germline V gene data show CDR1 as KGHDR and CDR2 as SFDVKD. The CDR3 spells CATSVNSNQPQHF. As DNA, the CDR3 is TGTGCCACCAGTGTCAATAGCAATCAGCCCCAGCATTTT.

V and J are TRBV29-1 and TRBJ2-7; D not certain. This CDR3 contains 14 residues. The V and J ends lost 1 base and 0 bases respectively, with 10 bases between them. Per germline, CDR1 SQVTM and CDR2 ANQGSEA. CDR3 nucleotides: TGCAGCGTTGAAGGGCAGGCGGACTCCTACGAGCAGTACTTC. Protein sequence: CSVEGQADSYEQYF.

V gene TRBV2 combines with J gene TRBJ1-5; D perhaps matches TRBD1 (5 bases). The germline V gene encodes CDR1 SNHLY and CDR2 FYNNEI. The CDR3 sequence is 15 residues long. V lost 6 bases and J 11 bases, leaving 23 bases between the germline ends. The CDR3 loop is CASRSGLAGGETQHF. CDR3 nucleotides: TGTGCCAGCAGGTCGGGACTAGCGGGAGGAGAGACCCAGCATTTT.

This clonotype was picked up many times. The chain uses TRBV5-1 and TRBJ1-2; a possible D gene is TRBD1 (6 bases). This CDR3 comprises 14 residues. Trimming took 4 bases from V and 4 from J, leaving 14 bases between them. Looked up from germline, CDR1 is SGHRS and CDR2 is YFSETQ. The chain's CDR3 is CASSPMDSLYGYTF. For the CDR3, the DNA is TGCGCCAGCAGCCCAATGGACAGCCTCTATGGCTACACCTTC.

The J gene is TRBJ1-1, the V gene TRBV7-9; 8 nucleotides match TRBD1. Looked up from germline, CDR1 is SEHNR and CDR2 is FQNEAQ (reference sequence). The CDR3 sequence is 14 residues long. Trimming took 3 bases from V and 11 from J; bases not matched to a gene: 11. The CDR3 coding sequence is TGTGCCAGCAGCTTCCAGGGGGCGTCCACCCCGGCTTTCTTT. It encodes CASSFQGASTPAFF.

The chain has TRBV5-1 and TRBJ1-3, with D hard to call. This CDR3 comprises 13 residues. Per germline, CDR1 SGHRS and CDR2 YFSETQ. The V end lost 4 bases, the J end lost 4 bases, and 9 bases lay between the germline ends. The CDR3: CASSSDTGNTIYF. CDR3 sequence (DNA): TGCGCCAGCAGCAGCGACACCGGAAACACCATATATTTT.